This T cell receptor (beta chain) is drawn from a study of CD8 T cell repertoires and HIV-1 epitope variants. The germline gives CDR1 SNHLY, CDR2 FYNNEI. The V gene lost 5 bases and the J gene lost 9 bases, with 23 bases spanning the gap. The length of the CDR3 is 16 residues. Sequencing was performed with immunoSEQ multiplex PCR; in TCRdb, only in-frame clones are kept and a portion is missing. The sample holds 4,200 or so clones, approximately 70% seen once. Points on this clone: What it recognizes is unknown.

Source material: cultured CD8+ T cells derived from PBMCs. The clonotype comes from a male donor with HIV. The V and J genes are TRBV2 and TRBJ2-1, with D possibly called TRBD1 or TRBD2 (6 bases each). The CDR3 DNA is TGTGCCAGCAGTTCTCCGGGACTTCAACAAGGGGGTGAGCAGTTCTTC. Amino acids: CASSSPGLQQGGEQFF.